Described below is a single T cell receptor beta chain sequence and its context. Antigen unknown. Looked up from germline, CDR1 is ENHRY and CDR2 is SYGVKD. The CDR3 is made up of 12 amino acids. V lost 6 bases to trimming and J lost 14 bases, with 18 bases between them. The data belong to a study of shared clonotypes between healthy human individuals. Findings and caveats of the study: Between a few donors, naive CD4 clonotypes were shared at a level of approximately 5%. Researchers found naive subsets generally carried larger estimated richness than memory subsets.

The assay was immunoSEQ multiplex PCR, and TCRdb's table has in-frame clones only and misses some. The table shows approximately 110,000 clones, with 65% to 75% occurring only once. V and J are TRBV10-3 and TRBJ2-3; the D is unclear. The TCR originated in a woman in her thirties in good health. The sequenced sample consisted of memory CD8+ T cells sorted from blood. Indicated subset: CD45RO+ cells pooled with CCR7-negative TemRA cells. The CDR3 loop reads CAIRGLPSYWYF. CDR3 sequence (DNA): TGTGCCATCAGGGGGTTACCTAGTTATTGGTATTTT.